The clone carrying this T cell receptor beta chain was seen ten or more times. The data originate from a study of blood T cell repertoires in COVID-19. Study-wide background: Collection of acute and convalescent COVID-19 samples took place in the United States, Italy and Spain. PBMCs, B-cell-depleted T cells, or T cells were the source of the cDNA or gDNA that made up the material.

The CDR3 is 17 amino acids. The germline CDR1 and CDR2 sequences are SGHNT and YYREEE (reference sequence). The V gene end was trimmed by 4 bases and the J gene end by 4 bases; junction bases not matched to a gene: 8. Original data processing: The authors estimated nucleated cell counts from reference gene primer amplification. The method was immunoSEQ multiplex PCR; TCRdb's version includes in-frame clones alone and lacks a portion of them. V and J calls and clone size are copied from that table; D and trimming were computed from the DNA. The repertoire has about 410,000 clones, roughly 85% of them found once; the top ten carry over 1.1%.

Sequencing was done on a sample of peripheral blood. This TCR derives from a woman between 25 and 40 years old with active or convalescent COVID-19. The chain recombines TRBV5-4 with TRBJ2-2, with 12 nucleotides matching TRBD2. CDR3 residues: CASSHPSGGAVTGELFF. CDR3 DNA sequence: TGTGCCAGCAGCCATCCTAGCGGGGGGGCTGTCACCGGGGAGCTGTTTTTT. Supplemented by reference TRBV5-4 and TRBJ2-2, the full variable domain reads ETGVTQSPTHLIKTRGQQVTLRCSSQSGHNTVSWYQQALGQGPQFIFQYYREEENGRGNFPPRFSGLQFPNYSSELNVNALELDDSALYLCASSHPSGGAVTGELFFGEGSRLTVL.